Here is one T cell receptor (beta chain) with its context. Antigen unknown. A multiplex PCR was run with 60 Vbeta primers and 13 Jbeta primers. Original processing methods: It was a later analysis that counted approximately 81 million unique TCR beta chains, of which some 10 million were shared. Using immunoSEQ multiplex PCR, the repertoire was profiled, and TCRdb retains in-frame clones only, with some absent. V, J and clone size were drawn from that table, and D and trimming were deduced from the DNA. The sample gives about 200,000 clones, more than 60% of which show up once; roughly a sixth is in the top ten. The sample originates from a study of cytomegalovirus exposure and HLA in healthy donors. Whole-study context: The study placed around 80% of its approximately 360 genotyped donors in the Caucasian-associated ancestry cluster.

Germline V gene sequence: CDR1 MNHNY, CDR2 SVGAGI (reference sequence). Trimming cost V 5 bases and J 3 bases, with 10 bases left between them. The CDR3 contains 13 residues. Findings of the study overall: Researchers reported in a later analysis that a missense DCLRE1C variant was tied to TCR beta V- and J-gene trimming.

Sequences were obtained from PBMCs. This TCR was sampled from a man aged 35-49 years in good health and CMV-seronegative. The chain combines TRBV6-6 with TRBJ2-5; a weak D match, TRBD1 (6 bases). In nucleotides, the CDR3 is TGTGCCAGCAGTCCTCAGGGGAAAGAGACCCAGTACTTC. Translating gives CASSPQGKETQYF.